A selection of T cell receptor beta chains follows, all from one sample in a study of cytomegalovirus exposure and HLA in healthy donors. Sequenced by immunoSEQ multiplex PCR; TCRdb stores in-frame clones only, minus some. The table for this sample gives approximately 76,000 clones. The source material was PBMCs. The receptors here all came from a man aged 18 to 30 in good health and CMV-seropositive. CDR3s include the opening cysteine and the closing phenylalanine or tryptophan. D genes are given only for firm matches.

J gene: TRBJ2-7; D gene: .; V gene: TRBV5-6; CDR3 DNA: TGTGCCAGCAGCGGCGGGACAGCCCTAAAAACCTACGAGCAGTACTTC; CDR3 protein: CASSGGTALKTYEQYF
J gene: TRBJ2-4; D gene: TRBD2; V gene: TRBV7-9; CDR3 DNA: TGTGCCAGCAGCTTGTCAAGCGGGGGCGCCCGCCGGGACATTCAGTACTTC; CDR3 protein: CASSLSSGGARRDIQYF
J gene: TRBJ1-1; D gene: TRBD1; V gene: TRBV5-1; CDR3 DNA: TGCGCCAGCAGCTCTACAGGGGAGTGGAGCACTGAAGCTTTCTTT; CDR3 protein: CASSSTGEWSTEAFF
J gene: TRBJ1-4; D gene: TRBD1; V gene: TRBV28; CDR3 DNA: TGTGCCAGCAGTATTCGACAGGGGACGACTAATGAAAAACTGTTTTTT; CDR3 protein: CASSIRQGTTNEKLFF
J gene: TRBJ2-7; D gene: TRBD1; V gene: TRBV29-1; CDR3 DNA: TGCAGCGTTGTGGCAGGGGGCGAACTTCTCTACGAGCAGTACTTC; CDR3 protein: CSVVAGGELLYEQYF
J gene: TRBJ2-7; D gene: TRBD1; V gene: TRBV6-1; CDR3 DNA: TGTGCCAGCAGTAAAGGACAGGAGACATGGGAGTCCTACGAGCAGTACTTC; CDR3 protein: CASSKGQETWESYEQYF
J gene: TRBJ2-7; D gene: .; V gene: TRBV5-1; CDR3 DNA: TGCGCCAGCAGCTTGGGGCCAGGAAAGGACGAGCAGTACTTC; CDR3 protein: CASSLGPGKDEQYF
J gene: TRBJ1-2; D gene: .; V gene: TRBV27; CDR3 DNA: TGTGCCAGCAGTTTATCCAGGGCAACCTATGGCTACACCTTC; CDR3 protein: CASSLSRATYGYTF
J gene: TRBJ1-5; D gene: TRBD1; V gene: TRBV19; CDR3 DNA: TGTGCCAGTAACCAACTCGGACAGGGGCTTGCGAATCAGCCCCAGCATTTT; CDR3 protein: CASNQLGQGLANQPQHF
J gene: TRBJ1-6; D gene: .; V gene: TRBV30; CDR3 DNA: TGTGCCGGACGGGGAATTGGGTCACCCCTCCACTTT; CDR3 protein: CAGRGIGSPLHF
J gene: TRBJ2-3; D gene: .; V gene: TRBV11-1; CDR3 DNA: TGTGCCAGCAGCTTGGGGAGAGCTAGCACAGATACGCAGTATTTT; CDR3 protein: CASSLGRASTDTQYF
J gene: TRBJ1-2; D gene: .; V gene: TRBV10-3; CDR3 DNA: TGTGCCATCACAGGGGACTATGGCTACACCTTC; CDR3 protein: CAITGDYGYTF
J gene: TRBJ1-1; D gene: .; V gene: TRBV28; CDR3 DNA: TGTGCCAGCAGTTATGAGCAAAGAGGACTAGCTTTCTTT; CDR3 protein: CASSYEQRGLAFF
J gene: TRBJ2-7; D gene: .; V gene: TRBV18; CDR3 DNA: TGTGCCAGCTCACCCCCGGTGATTAACGAGCAGTACTTC; CDR3 protein: CASSPPVINEQYF
J gene: TRBJ2-7; D gene: .; V gene: TRBV5-8; CDR3 DNA: TGTGCCAGCAGCTTCTTCTCCTACGAGCAGTACTTC; CDR3 protein: CASSFFSYEQYF
J gene: TRBJ2-3; D gene: TRBD2; V gene: TRBV5-4; CDR3 DNA: TGTGCCAGCAGCCTCCTGACCGGGACTAGCTCCACAGATACGCAGTATTTT; CDR3 protein: CASSLLTGTSSTDTQYF
J gene: TRBJ1-2; D gene: .; V gene: TRBV6-5; CDR3 DNA: TGTGCCAGCAGTTTTGCTACGGGTAACTATGGCTACACCTTC; CDR3 protein: CASSFATGNYGYTF
J gene: TRBJ1-4; D gene: .; V gene: TRBV14; CDR3 DNA: TGTGCCAGCAGCCAAGATCGGGGGGCGGGAGAAAAACTGTTTTTT; CDR3 protein: CASSQDRGAGEKLFF
J gene: TRBJ2-5; D gene: TRBD2; V gene: TRBV19; CDR3 DNA: TGTGCCAGCTGGGGCGCGGGAGGTGGGGAGACCCAGTACTTC; CDR3 protein: CASWGAGGGETQYF
J gene: TRBJ1-2; D gene: .; V gene: TRBV30; CDR3 DNA: TGTGCCTGGACCCCCGGGGTGGCTGGCTACACCTTC; CDR3 protein: CAWTPGVAGYTF
J gene: TRBJ1-2; D gene: TRBD1; V gene: TRBV6-1; CDR3 DNA: TGTGCCAGCAGTGAAAGGACAGGGTCGGATGGCTACACCTTC; CDR3 protein: CASSERTGSDGYTF
J gene: TRBJ1-1; D gene: TRBD1; V gene: TRBV4-1; CDR3 DNA: TGCGCCAGCAGCCTCCTGGGGCAGGGGGTAACTGAAGCTTTCTTT; CDR3 protein: CASSLLGQGVTEAFF
J gene: TRBJ1-4; D gene: .; V gene: TRBV28; CDR3 DNA: TGTGCCAGCAGTCTGGGGAGCGAAAAACTGTTTTTT; CDR3 protein: CASSLGSEKLFF
J gene: TRBJ2-7; D gene: TRBD1; V gene: TRBV6-6; CDR3 DNA: TGTGCCAGCATTGATGGGACAGGGAAGATCAACGAGCAGTACTTC; CDR3 protein: CASIDGTGKINEQYF